The rows below give T cell receptor beta chains drawn from one sample of a study of technical replicates of blood from a few donors. Profiled with immunoSEQ multiplex PCR; TCRdb holds only in-frame clones, not every one. The table shows about 82,000 clones, with around 92% occurring only once. The specimen was T cells isolated from PBMCs. The receptor source for this set is a human donor in good health. CDR3s include the opening cysteine and the closing phenylalanine or tryptophan. The D gene is left open where the match is weak. Only some rows state a clone size, as once, few, many or a class for expanded clones.

J gene,D gene,V gene,CDR3 length,clone size,CDR3 DNA,CDR3 protein
TRBJ2-2,-,TRBV12-5,18,-,TGTGCTAGTGGTTTGGTTTACAGCAACAATAAGAACACCGGGGAGCTGTTTTTT,CASGLVYSNNKNTGELFF
TRBJ2-7,TRBD2,TRBV7-9,15,-,TGTGCCAGCAGCCTCTGGGAAGCGGGGGTCTACGAGCAGTACTTC,CASSLWEAGVYEQYF
TRBJ1-2,TRBD1,TRBV28,14,-,TGTGCCAGCAGTCCGGACAGGGGGGGATATGGCTACACCTTC,CASSPDRGGYGYTF
TRBJ2-6,-,TRBV19,17,once,TGTGCCACGAGAGAGACAGGCCTCTACTCTGGGGCCAACGTCCTGACTTTC,CATRETGLYSGANVLTF
TRBJ2-3,TRBD1,TRBV6-1,14,-,TGTGCCAGCAGGGGGGACAGGGAAGCAGATACGCAGTATTTT,CASRGDREADTQYF
TRBJ2-7,-,TRBV2,14,-,TGTGCCAGCAGTGAATTGACAGAAACCTACGAGCAGTACTTC,CASSELTETYEQYF
TRBJ1-1,-,TRBV6-5,13,-,TGTGCCAGCAGGGAACAGGGGAACACTGAAGCTTTCTTT,CASREQGNTEAFF
TRBJ2-3,TRBD2,TRBV10-2,17,-,TGCGCCAGCAGTGAGCCGCTGGGACTAGCAGGCACAGATACGCAGTATTTT,CASSEPLGLAGTDTQYF
TRBJ2-7,-,TRBV6-5,15,-,TGTGCCAGCAGCCTAAGGGGGGGGCTAACTAACGAGCAGTACTTC,CASSLRGGLTNEQYF
TRBJ2-1,-,TRBV4-1,14,-,TGCGCCAGCAGCCTGCCGGACAGCGACAATGAGCAGTTCTTC,CASSLPDSDNEQFF
TRBJ2-1,TRBD2,TRBV7-9,15,-,TGTGCCAGCAGACCGCCGGGACTAGCTTCGCGTGGACAGTTCTTC,CASRPPGLASRGQFF
TRBJ2-3,-,TRBV7-2,14,-,TGTGCCAGCAGCTTCGCTAGGGGTTCAGATACGCAGTATTTT,CASSFARGSDTQYF
TRBJ2-4,TRBD1,TRBV28,14,-,TGTGCCAGCAGTTCACAGGGGGAAGGTAACATTCAGTACTTC,CASSSQGEGNIQYF